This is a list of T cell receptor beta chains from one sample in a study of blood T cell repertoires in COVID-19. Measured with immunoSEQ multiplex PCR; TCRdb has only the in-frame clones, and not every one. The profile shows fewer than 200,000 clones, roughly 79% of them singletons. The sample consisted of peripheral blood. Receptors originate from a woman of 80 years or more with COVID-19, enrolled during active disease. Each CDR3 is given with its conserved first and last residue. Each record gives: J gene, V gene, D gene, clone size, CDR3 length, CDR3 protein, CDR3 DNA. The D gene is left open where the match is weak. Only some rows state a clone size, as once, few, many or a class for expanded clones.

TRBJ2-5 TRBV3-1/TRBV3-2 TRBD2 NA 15 CASSHLLAGQETQYF TGTGCCAGCAGCCATCTCTTAGCGGGCCAAGAGACCCAGTACTTC
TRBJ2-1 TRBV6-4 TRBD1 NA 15 CASSKTGDSYNEQFF TGTGCCAGCAGTAAGACAGGGGATTCCTACAATGAGCAGTTCTTC
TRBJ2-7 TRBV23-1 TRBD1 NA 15 CASSQSDRGPYEQYF TGCGCCAGCAGTCAATCGGACAGGGGTCCCTACGAGCAGTACTTC
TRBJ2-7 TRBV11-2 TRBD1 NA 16 CASSLYPGTGPYEQYF TGTGCCAGCAGCTTATACCCCGGGACAGGACCCTACGAGCAGTACTTC
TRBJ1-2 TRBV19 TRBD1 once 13 CASSINEQGAKYF TGTGCCAGTAGTATAAATGAACAGGGGGCCAAATACTTC
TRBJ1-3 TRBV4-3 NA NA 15 CASSQAGNSGNTIYF TGCGCCAGCAGCCAAGCCGGGAACTCTGGAAACACCATATATTTT
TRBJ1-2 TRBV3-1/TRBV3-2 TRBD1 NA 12 CASSQGDSSYTF TGTGCCAGCAGCCAAGGGGACAGTTCGTACACCTTC
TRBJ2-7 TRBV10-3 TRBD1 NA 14 CAISDRGSPREQYF TGTGCCATCAGTGACAGGGGGTCTCCTCGCGAGCAGTACTTC
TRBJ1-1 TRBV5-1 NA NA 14 CASSLLQGNTEAFF TGCGCCAGCAGCTTACTACAGGGGAACACTGAAGCTTTCTTT
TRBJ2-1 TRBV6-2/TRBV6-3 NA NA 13 CASRPTGLIEQFF TGTGCCAGCCGCCCCACAGGGCTAATTGAGCAGTTCTTC
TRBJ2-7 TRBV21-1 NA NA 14 CASSKSSGADEQYF TGTGCCAGCAGCAAATCCTCGGGAGCTGACGAGCAGTACTTC
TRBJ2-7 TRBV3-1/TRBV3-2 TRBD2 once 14 CASSQSSGVYEQYF TGTGCCAGCAGCCAATCTAGCGGGGTTTACGAGCAGTACTTC
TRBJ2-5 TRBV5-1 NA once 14 CASSDRPGQETQYF TGCGCCAGCAGCGACCGACCGGGCCAAGAGACCCAGTACTTC
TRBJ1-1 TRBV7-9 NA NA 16 CASLPRGGSTNTEAFF TGTGCCAGCCTACCCAGAGGGGGATCTACGAACACTGAAGCTTTCTTT
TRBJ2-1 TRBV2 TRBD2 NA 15 CASSEAALAENEQFF TGTGCCAGCAGTGAAGCTGCGCTAGCGGAGAATGAGCAGTTCTTC
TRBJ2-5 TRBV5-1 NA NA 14 CASSQQGHQETQYF TGCGCCAGCAGTCAACAGGGCCACCAAGAGACCCAGTACTTC
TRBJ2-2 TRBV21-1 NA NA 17 CASSKARGAPDTGELFF TGTGCCAGCAGCAAAGCGCGCGGGGCGCCGGACACCGGGGAGCTGTTTTTT
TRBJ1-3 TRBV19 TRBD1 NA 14 CASKGTGVGNTIYF TGTGCCAGTAAGGGGACAGGTGTTGGAAACACCATATATTTT
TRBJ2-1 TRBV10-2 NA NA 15 CASSEMWASYNEQFF TGCGCCAGCAGTGAGATGTGGGCCTCCTACAATGAGCAGTTCTTC
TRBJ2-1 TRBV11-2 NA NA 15 CASSLRDGLYNEQFF TGTGCCAGCAGCTTGCGGGACGGACTCTACAATGAGCAGTTCTTC
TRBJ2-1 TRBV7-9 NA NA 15 CASSLDGTSYNEQFF TGTGCCAGCAGCTTAGACGGGACATCCTACAATGAGCAGTTCTTC
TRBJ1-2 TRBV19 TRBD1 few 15 CASSPPGQNNYGYTF TGTGCCAGTAGTCCTCCGGGACAGAATAACTATGGCTACACCTTC
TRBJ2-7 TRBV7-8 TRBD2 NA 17 CASSLEVAGGVPYEQYF TGTGCCAGCAGCTTAGAGGTGGCGGGGGGCGTCCCCTACGAGCAGTACTTC
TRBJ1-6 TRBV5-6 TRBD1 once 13 CASRRDRESPLHF TGTGCCAGCAGACGGGACAGGGAATCACCCCTCCACTTT
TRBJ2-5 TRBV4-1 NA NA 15 CASSQLGSTEETQYF TGCGCCAGCAGCCAACTCGGGAGCACCGAGGAGACCCAGTACTTC
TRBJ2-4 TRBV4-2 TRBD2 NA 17 CASSQGGTSGGKNIQYF TGTGCCAGCAGCCAAGGCGGGACTAGCGGGGGGAAAAACATTCAGTACTTC
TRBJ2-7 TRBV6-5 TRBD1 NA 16 CASSSSDRGDIYEQYF TGTGCCAGCAGTTCATCGGACAGGGGAGACATCTACGAGCAGTACTTC
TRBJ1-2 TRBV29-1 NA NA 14 CSVDGGVANYGYTF TGCAGCGTTGATGGGGGGGTAGCTAACTATGGCTACACCTTC
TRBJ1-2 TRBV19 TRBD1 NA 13 CASSPGGSYGYTF TGTGCCAGTAGCCCAGGGGGCAGCTATGGCTACACCTTC
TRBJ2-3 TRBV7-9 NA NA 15 CASSLQGIPTDTQYF TGTGCCAGCAGCCTACAGGGTATCCCCACAGATACGCAGTATTTT
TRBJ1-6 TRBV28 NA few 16 CASSLLESSYNSPLHF TGTGCCAGCAGTTTATTGGAGAGCTCCTATAATTCACCCCTCCACTTT
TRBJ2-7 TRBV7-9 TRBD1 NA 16 CASSPNPGQGSFEQYF TGTGCCAGCAGCCCCAACCCGGGACAGGGTTCATTCGAGCAGTACTTC
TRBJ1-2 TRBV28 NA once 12 CASSQIPYGYTF TGTGCCAGCAGCCAAATCCCCTATGGCTACACCTTC
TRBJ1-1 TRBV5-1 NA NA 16 CASSAISRHLNTEAFF TGCGCCAGCAGCGCCATTTCCAGGCATCTGAACACTGAAGCTTTCTTT
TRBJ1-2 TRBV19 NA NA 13 CASSWTANYGYTF TGTGCCAGTAGTTGGACAGCGAACTATGGCTACACCTTC
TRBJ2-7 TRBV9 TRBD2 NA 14 CASSVVLAGGEQYF TGTGCCAGCAGCGTAGTCCTAGCGGGGGGTGAGCAGTACTTC
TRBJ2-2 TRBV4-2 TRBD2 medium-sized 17 CASSLSYSGGNTGELFF TGTGCCAGCAGCCTGTCCTATAGCGGGGGGAACACCGGGGAGCTGTTTTTT
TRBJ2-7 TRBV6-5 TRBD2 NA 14 CASSPGTSVYEQYF TGTGCCAGCAGTCCCGGGACTAGCGTTTACGAGCAGTACTTC
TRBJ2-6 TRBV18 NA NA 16 CASSPNGESGANVLTF TGTGCCAGCTCACCCAACGGGGAATCTGGGGCCAACGTCCTGACTTTC
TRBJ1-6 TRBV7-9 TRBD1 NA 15 CASSFPETGSSPLHF TGTGCCAGCAGCTTTCCTGAGACAGGGAGTTCACCCCTCCACTTT
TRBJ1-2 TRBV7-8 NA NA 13 CASSPQGNYGYTF TGTGCCAGCAGCCCGCAGGGGAACTATGGCTACACCTTC
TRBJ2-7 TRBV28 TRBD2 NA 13 CASRPSGSYEQYF TGTGCCAGCAGACCTAGCGGGAGCTACGAGCAGTACTTC
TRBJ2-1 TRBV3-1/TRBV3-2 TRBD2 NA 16 CASSRGPGLVDNEQFF TGTGCCAGCAGCCGGGGCCCGGGACTAGTCGACAATGAGCAGTTCTTC
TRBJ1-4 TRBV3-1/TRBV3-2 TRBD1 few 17 CASSQAPTRDRGEKLFF TGTGCCAGCAGCCAAGCTCCTACCCGGGACAGGGGTGAAAAACTGTTTTTT
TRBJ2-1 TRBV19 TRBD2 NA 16 CASTVSGTSSYNEQFF TGTGCCAGTACGGTGTCCGGGACTAGTTCTTACAATGAGCAGTTCTTC
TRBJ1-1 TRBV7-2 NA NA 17 CASSSHGPPGRNTEAFF TGTGCCAGCAGCTCCCATGGACCCCCGGGGAGGAACACTGAAGCTTTCTTT
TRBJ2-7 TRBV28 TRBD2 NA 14 CASGVSGRGYEQYF TGTGCCAGCGGCGTTAGCGGGAGAGGGTACGAGCAGTACTTC
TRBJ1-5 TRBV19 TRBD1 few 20 CASSIAPRDRYFHSNQPQHF TGTGCCAGTAGTATTGCCCCCCGGGACAGGTATTTCCATAGCAATCAGCCCCAGCATTTT
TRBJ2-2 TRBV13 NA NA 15 CASSQDFLPTGELFF TGTGCCAGCAGCCAGGATTTTCTGCCTACCGGGGAGCTGTTTTTT
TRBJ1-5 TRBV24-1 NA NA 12 CATSAGNQPQHF TGTGCCACCAGTGCCGGGAATCAGCCCCAGCATTTT
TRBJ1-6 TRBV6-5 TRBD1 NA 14 CASSSTGVYSPLHF TGTGCCAGCAGTTCTACAGGGGTTTATTCACCCCTCCACTTT
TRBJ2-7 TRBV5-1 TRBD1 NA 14 CASSLSDRGYEQYF TGCGCCAGCAGCTTATCGGACAGGGGCTACGAGCAGTACTTC
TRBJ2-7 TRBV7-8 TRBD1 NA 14 CASSGDRVTGEQYF TGTGCCAGCAGCGGGGACAGGGTAACAGGGGAGCAGTACTTC
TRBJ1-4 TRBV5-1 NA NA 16 CASSLVGVATNEKLFF TGCGCCAGCAGCTTGGTGGGAGTTGCAACTAATGAAAAACTGTTTTTT
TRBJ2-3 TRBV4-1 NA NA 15 CASSQVTGGTDTQYF TGCGCCAGCAGCCAAGTTACAGGTGGCACAGATACGCAGTATTTT